This T cell receptor beta chain originates from a study of blood T cell repertoires in COVID-19. CDR1 and CDR2 (germline): SGHTA, FQGTGA. V was clipped by 5 bases and J by 3 bases, with 10 bases between them. The CDR3 loop spans 14 amino acids. Profiled with immunoSEQ multiplex PCR; TCRdb holds only in-frame clones, not every one. The sample consists of under 300,000 clones, roughly 90% of them appearing once. Sequencing was carried out using peripheral blood. The chain joins TRBV7-3 to TRBJ2-2; possibly TRBD1 for D (6 bases). This clonotype was obtained from a woman in her forties who had recovered from COVID-19. CDR3 nucleotides: TGTGCCAGCAGCCGCGCAGGGGACACCGGGGAGCTGTTTTTT. Residues: CASSRAGDTGELFF.